The 23 T cell receptor beta chains below were found in one sample sequenced in a study of PD-1 blockade in classical Hodgkin lymphoma. Method: immunoSEQ multiplex PCR; TCRdb's copy keeps in-frame clones and lacks some. The sample holds more than 30,000 clones; around four fifths are singletons and the top ten take approximately 29%. Every one of the patients relapsed after autologous stem cell transplantation (brentuximab vedotin exposure was variable). Sample: peripheral blood mononuclear cells (PBMCs), taken at baseline. These receptors were collected from a human donor with classical Hodgkin lymphoma.

The J gene is TRBJ2-2, the V gene TRBV19; D is unclear. The CDR3 spans 13 residues. Trimming took off 5 bases at V and 2 bases at J, with 6 bases between the two ends. Looked up from germline, CDR1 is LNHDA and CDR2 is SQIVND (reference sequence). The CDR3 nucleotides read TGTGCCAGTAGTCTCCTTAACACCGGGGAGCTGTTTTTT. It yields the protein CASSLLNTGELFF.

J is TRBJ2-3 and V is TRBV5-4; 8 bases are shared with TRBD2. The CDR3 has 14 amino acids. V lost 7 bases and J lost 1; bases outside the gene matches: 5. Germline lookup yields CDR1 SGHNT and CDR2 YYREEE (reference sequence). CDR3 in DNA: TGTGCCAGCGGGCGGGGGGACGGCACAGATACGCAGTATTTT. Translating it yields CASGRGDGTDTQYF.

The chain carries TRBV7-2 and TRBJ1-3, with D possibly TRBD1 on 5 matching bases. From germline, CDR1 is SGHTA and CDR2 FQGNSA. With 4 bases removed from V and 8 bases from J, the gap between germline ends came to 12 bases. The CDR3 contains 13 residues. As DNA, the CDR3 is TGTGCCAGCAGCTCCAATCAGGGAGACACCATATATTTT. Translated: CASSSNQGDTIYF.

The DNA for the CDR3 is TGTGCCAGCAGGGCCGGGACAGGGGAACAAGAGACCCAGTACTTC. This sequence encodes CASRAGTGEQETQYF. The chain is built from TRBV7-9 and TRBJ2-5; 10 bases align to TRBD1. The CDR3 is 15 residues long. Germline CDR1 SEHNR, CDR2 FQNEAQ (reference sequence). V lost 6 bases, J lost 2 bases, and 6 bases stayed unmatched.

The gene calls are TRBV7-3 and TRBJ2-6, with D tentatively TRBD1 (5 bases). The CDR3 runs 15 residues. V dropped 2 bases and J dropped 0 bases, with 5 bases sitting between them. Germline loops: CDR1 SGHTA, CDR2 FQGTGA. The CDR3 is CASSLGHSGANVLTF. CDR3 nucleotides: TGTGCCAGCAGCTTAGGACACTCTGGGGCCAACGTCCTGACTTTC.

The V call is TRBV30, the J call TRBJ1-2; weak D call: TRBD1 (5 bases). The CDR3 covers 13 residues. Germline CDR1 reads GTSNPN; CDR2 reads SVGIG (reference sequence). Trimming removed 8 bases from V and 6 bases from J, with 19 bases in between. The CDR3 loop reads CAGAPGGLNGYTF. The CDR3 DNA sequence: TGTGCCGGCGCACCTGGGGGGTTGAATGGCTACACCTTC.

The chain links TRBV5-1 to TRBJ1-6; D is possibly TRBD1 (5 bases). The CDR3 consists of 13 residues. Germline-derived CDR1 and CDR2 are SGHRS and YFSETQ. V was trimmed by 0 bases and J by 9 bases, leaving 7 bases between them. The CDR3: CASSLEQGSPLHF. In nucleotides, the CDR3 is TGCGCCAGCAGCTTGGAGCAGGGTTCACCCCTCCACTTT. Complete variable domain (other parts from reference TRBV5-1 and TRBJ1-6): KAGVTQTPRYLIKTRGQQVTLSCSPISGHRSVSWYQQTPGQGLQFLFEYFSETQRNKGNFPGRFSGRQFSNSRSEMNVSTLELGDSALYLCASSLEQGSPLHFGNGTRLTVT.

The chain couples TRBV30 to TRBJ1-1; unclear D gene. V was shortened by 0 bases and J by 14 bases, with 19 bases between the two germline ends. Germline-derived CDR1 and CDR2 are GTSNPN and SVGIG (reference sequence). CDR3 size: 13 residues. The CDR3 region is CAWSVLNITARFF. CDR3 DNA: TGTGCCTGGAGTGTACTGAATATAACAGCGAGATTCTTT.

The genes are TRBV19 and TRBJ1-4; maybe TRBD1 (5 bases). Looked up from germline, CDR1 is LNHDA and CDR2 is SQIVND (reference sequence). CDR3 length: 15 amino acids. Trimming pared 5 bases from V and 6 bases from J, leaving 16 bases between. In DNA form, the CDR3 reads TGTGCCAGTAGTCCCCTAGTGGGGGGAGATGAAAAACTGTTTTTT. Its translation: CASSPLVGGDEKLFF.

As to this clone: The junction differs from germline at one of its ends, possibly a read error. The chain is built from TRBV7-7 and TRBJ2-1; D is unresolved. The CDR3 length is 12 residues. Germline CDR1 SSHAT, CDR2 FNYEAQ (reference sequence). The CDR3 loop reads CASSDQYNEQFF. The CDR3 nucleotides are TGTGCTAGCAGCGATCAGTACAATGAGCAGTTCTTC. Using reference TRBV7-7 and TRBJ2-1 for the parts outside the CDR3, the full variable domain is GAGVSQSPRYKVTKRGQDVTLRCDPISSHATLYWYQQALGQGPEFLTYFNYEAQPDKSGLPSDRFSAERPEGSISTLTIQRTEQRDSAMYRCASSDQYNEQFFGPGTRLTVL.

The chain has TRBV27 and TRBJ1-1; D gene unclear. Germline CDR1 MNHEY, CDR2 SMNVEV (reference sequence). V was clipped by 4 bases and J by 0 bases, with 9 bases between them. The CDR3 consists of 14 residues. The CDR3 loop reads CASSSPFLNTEAFF. DNA of the CDR3: TGTGCCAGCAGTTCCCCGTTTTTGAACACTGAAGCTTTCTTT.

This rearrangement joins TRBV5-1 to TRBJ2-7; D possibly corresponds to TRBD1 (6 bases). Germline-derived CDR1 and CDR2 are SGHRS and YFSETQ. The ends were cut back, 0 bases at V and 4 bases at J, with 8 bases in the middle. The length of the CDR3 is 13 residues. For the CDR3, the DNA is TGCGCCAGCAGCTTGGACAGGGTGTACGAGCAGTACTTC. As protein: CASSLDRVYEQYF.

The gene calls are TRBV5-1 and TRBJ2-1, with TRBD1 matching 8 bases. This CDR3 has 14 amino acids. V was clipped by 2 bases and J by 6 bases; unmatched bases: 4. Germline CDR1 and CDR2: SGHRS and YFSETQ. The CDR3 nucleotides are TGCGCCAGCAGCTTAACAGGGGGAGGCAATGAGCAGTTCTTC. It translates to CASSLTGGGNEQFF.

This chain links TRBV6-4 with TRBJ1-2; possibly TRBD1 for D (5 bases). V lost 6 bases and J 2 bases, leaving 10 bases between the germline ends. The CDR3 covers 13 residues. Germline CDR1 MRHNA, CDR2 SNTAGT. DNA for the CDR3: TGTGCCAGCAGGGGGCCCGCGAACTATGGCTACACCTTC. It encodes CASRGPANYGYTF.

The J gene is TRBJ2-7, the V gene TRBV28; D call uncertain. The CDR3 runs 11 residues. V gave up 3 bases and J gave up 4 bases, with 4 bases separating them. Germline V lookup: CDR1 MDHEN, CDR2 SYDVKM. CDR3 in amino acids: CASSFVYEQYF. As DNA, the CDR3 is TGTGCCAGCAGTTTCGTTTACGAGCAGTACTTC. The whole variable domain, remainder taken from reference TRBV28 and TRBJ2-7, is DVKVTQSSRYLVKRTGEKVFLECVQDMDHENMFWYRQDPGLGLRLIYFSYDVKMKEKGDIPEGYSVSREKKERFSLILESASTNQTSMYLCASSFVYEQYFGPGTRLTVT.

The V and J genes are TRBV2 and TRBJ2-3, with 10 bases matching TRBD2. Losses at the gene ends were 3 bases for V and 2 bases for J; bases not matched to a gene: 2. In germline, CDR1 is SNHLY, CDR2 FYNNEI. The CDR3 covers 15 residues. CDR3 protein: CASSDSGGYTDTQYF. The DNA for the CDR3 is TGTGCCAGCAGTGATAGCGGGGGGTACACAGATACGCAGTATTTT. Combining the CDR3 with reference TRBV2 and TRBJ2-3 gives the whole variable domain EPEVTQTPSHQVTQMGQEVILRCVPISNHLYFYWYRQILGQKVEFLVSFYNNEISEKSEIFDDQFSVERPDGSNFTLKIRSTKLEDSAMYFCASSDSGGYTDTQYFGPGTRLTVL.

The sample holds one count of this clone. The chain carries TRBV19 and TRBJ2-1; D ambiguous. There are 13 residues in the CDR3. The ends were cut back, 1 base at V and 6 bases at J, with 7 bases in the middle. The germline V gene has CDR1 LNHDA and CDR2 SQIVND (reference sequence). The CDR3 is CASSIGSPNEQFF. CDR3 nucleotides: TGTGCCAGTAGTATAGGGTCCCCCAATGAGCAGTTCTTC.

A few counts support this clone. The genes are TRBV16 and TRBJ1-3; perhaps TRBD1 as D (6 bases). The CDR3 is 16 amino acids. Deletions cut 1 base from V and 4 bases from J, with 14 bases between. CDR1 and CDR2 (germline): KGHSY, FQNENV. The CDR3 nucleotides are TGTGCCAGCAGCCAATTCCAGGGGAGTTACGGAAACACCATATATTTT. This sequence encodes CASSQFQGSYGNTIYF.

The J gene is TRBJ1-1, the V gene TRBV29-1; D gene uncertain. V lost 8 bases and J lost 5, with 15 bases in between. Germline CDR1 and CDR2: SQVTM and ANQGSEA. This CDR3 has 12 amino acids. CDR3 residues: CSLLTSRTEAFF. The DNA for the CDR3 is TGCAGCCTTTTAACTTCGCGGACTGAAGCTTTCTTT.

V is TRBV19 and J is TRBJ1-2; TRBD1 aligns across 7 bases. Germline lookup yields CDR1 LNHDA and CDR2 SQIVND (reference sequence). Trimming at V came to 1 base and at J to 4 bases, leaving 6 bases not matched to a gene. The CDR3 length is 15 residues. The CDR3 DNA sequence: TGTGCCAGTAGTATAGTCCTACAGGGGTCCTATGGCTACACCTTC. This gives the protein CASSIVLQGSYGYTF.

This chain connects TRBV7-9 to TRBJ1-5, with D possibly matching TRBD1 (6 bases). Germline V gene lookup returns CDR1 SEHNR and CDR2 FQNEAQ (reference sequence). Between the trimmed V and J ends, which lost 5 bases and 0 bases, there was a span of 17 bases. This CDR3 is built from 17 residues. As DNA, the CDR3 is TGTGCCAGCAGCCCTCTGGGGGGGCCCTATAGCAATCAGCCCCAGCATTTT. This codes for CASSPLGGPYSNQPQHF.

The genes are TRBV27 and TRBJ1-2; 11 positions agree with TRBD1. This CDR3 spans 13 amino acids. Germline-derived CDR1 and CDR2 are MNHEY and SMNVEV (reference sequence). V shed 5 bases and J 6 bases; nucleotides not matched to a gene: 2. Here the CDR3 reads CASSPGQGDGYTF. CDR3 DNA sequence: TGTGCCAGCAGTCCGGGACAGGGGGATGGCTACACCTTC.

V is TRBV29-1 and J is TRBJ1-1, with D tentatively TRBD1 (5 bases). V lost 2 bases and J lost 5, with 12 bases in between. The length of the CDR3 is 13 residues. From germline, CDR1 is SQVTM and CDR2 ANQGSEA. CDR3: CSVEWQGGTEAFF. The CDR3 DNA is TGCAGCGTTGAATGGCAGGGCGGGACTGAAGCTTTCTTT.